One sample yielded the 17 T cell receptor beta chains listed below, sequenced in a study of spatial heterogeneity in lung cancer. Sample time point: sample taken at primary tumor resection. From tumor, nontumor lung or frozen PBMC, whole RNA was taken unsorted for sequencing. MiXCR, run by TCRdb on the 5' RACE reads, gives a single entry per CDR3 protein. This table has more than 20,000 distinct CDR3 sequences, about 5% appearing once. The source material was PBMCs, sampled at surgery. These receptors were obtained from a male donor with early-stage non-small cell lung cancer.

This clonotype was counted at least ten times. V usage is TRBV6-6 and J usage is TRBJ2-5; D remains unclear. This CDR3 contains 15 residues. Germline CDR1 and CDR2: MNHNY and SVGAGI (reference sequence). V was cut by 0 bases and J by 2 bases, with 10 bases left in between. This CDR3 is CASSYSYHIQETQYF. In nucleotides, the CDR3 is TGTGCCAGCAGTTACTCTTACCACATACAAGAGACCCAGTACTTC.

This clonotype was seen many times. The V gene is TRBV12-3 or TRBV12-4, the J gene TRBJ2-1; the match to TRBD1 covers 8 bases. V shed 6 bases and J 0 bases; nucleotides not matched to a gene: 7. There are 16 residues in the CDR3. The CDR3 region has the DNA TGTGCCAGCAGCTCCCTGACAGGGGACTCCTACAATGAGCAGTTCTTC. Translating it yields CASSSLTGDSYNEQFF.

The rearrangement uses TRBV7-9 and TRBJ1-1, with D unresolved. The V end was cut by 5 bases, the J end by 4 bases, with 17 bases between. This CDR3 is 15 amino acids long. The germline V gene encodes CDR1 SEHNR and CDR2 FQNEAQ (reference sequence). The CDR3 nucleotides are TGTGCCAGCAGCCCCCCGGGAACAAGAAGCACTGAAGCTTTCTTT. Its protein is CASSPPGTRSTEAFF.

This clonotype was counted many times. This sequence joins TRBV20-1 and TRBJ2-7; D assignment may be TRBD1 or TRBD2 (5 bases each). The CDR3 has 14 residues. The V gene's germline CDR1 is DFQATT and CDR2 SNEGSKA (reference sequence). Trimming cost V 3 bases and J 6 bases, with 18 bases left between them. The CDR3 coding sequence is TGCAGTGCTAGGTCCGGGACCCAAAGGCGCGAGCAGTACTTC. Amino acids: CSARSGTQRREQYF.

The sample holds many counts of this clonotype. V usage is TRBV5-1 and J usage is TRBJ1-6; D uncertain. The CDR3 runs to 13 residues. Between the trimmed V and J ends, which lost 4 bases and 9 bases, there was a span of 11 bases. Per germline, CDR1 SGHRS and CDR2 YFSETQ. CDR3 sequence: CASSLAGRSPLHF. In nucleotides, the CDR3 is TGCGCCAGCAGCCTCGCCGGGCGTTCACCCCTCCACTTT.

This clonotype was recorded at least ten times. The chain links TRBV4-2 to TRBJ2-3; D gene unclear. Germline V gene data show CDR1 as LGHNA and CDR2 as YNFKEQ. V was pared by 0 bases and J by 6 bases, with 10 bases between. This CDR3 comprises 14 residues. CDR3 protein: CASSQDPLADTQYF. DNA for the CDR3: TGTGCCAGCAGCCAAGATCCTCTGGCGGATACGCAGTATTTT.

The rearrangement joins TRBV7-2 to TRBJ2-5; D not certain. Germline V CDR1 and CDR2: SGHTA, FQGNSA. CDR3 size: 11 residues. V was pared by 4 bases and J by 9 bases, with 9 bases between. The CDR3 bases are TGTGCCAGCAGCTGGACGGCGGCCCAGTACTTC. Amino acids: CASSWTAAQYF.

This clonotype was seen a few times. A much bigger clone sits one base away, suggesting this may be a read error. V is TRBV6-1 and J is TRBJ2-3; TRBD2 matches at 7 bases. The CDR3 contains 15 residues. Germline CDR1 reads MNHNS; CDR2 reads SASEGT. CDR3: CVSSVGAGPTDTQYF. The CDR3 DNA is TGTGTCAGCAGTGTCGGAGCGGGGCCCACAGATACGCAGTATTTT.

This clonotype has at least ten counts. The V and J genes are TRBV9 and TRBJ1-1, with a tentative D call TRBD1 (5 bases). Germline V gene sequence: CDR1 SGDLS, CDR2 YYNGEE. V was shortened by 2 bases and J by 1 base, with 12 bases between the two germline ends. The CDR3 sequence is 15 residues long. As DNA, the CDR3 is TGTGCCAGCAGCGTGGGCCCAGGGCCGAACACTGAAGCTTTCTTT. Translating gives CASSVGPGPNTEAFF. The whole variable domain, remainder taken from reference TRBV9 and TRBJ1-1, is DSGVTQTPKHLITATGQRVTLRCSPRSGDLSVYWYQQSLDQGLQFLIQYYNGEERAKGNILERFSAQQFPDLHSELNLSSLELGDSALYFCASSVGPGPNTEAFFGQGTRLTVV.

This clonotype was counted ten times or more. V and J are TRBV28 and TRBJ2-3, with TRBD2 matching 9 bases. Germline assignment: CDR1 MDHEN and CDR2 SYDVKM. CDR3 size: 13 residues. V dropped 10 bases and J dropped 1; count of bases not matched to a gene: 3. The CDR3 sequence is CATRTSGTDTQYF. The CDR3 DNA sequence: TGTGCCACCAGGACTAGCGGCACAGATACGCAGTATTTT.

This clonotype occurred many times. The chain uses TRBV4-2 and TRBJ2-7; the match to TRBD1 covers 12 bases. V gave up 3 bases and J gave up 4 bases; unmatched junction bases: 4. This CDR3 contains 15 residues. Germline V gene sequence: CDR1 LGHNA, CDR2 YNFKEQ. CDR3 nucleotides: TGTGCCAGCAGCCAGTTGGGACAGGGGGCGTACGAGCAGTACTTC. Translation gives CASSQLGQGAYEQYF.

This clonotype was detected many times. The V and J genes are TRBV6-1 and TRBJ1-1; the match to TRBD1 covers 7 bases. The CDR3 runs 13 residues. Per germline, CDR1 MNHNS and CDR2 SASEGT. The V and J ends lost 3 bases and 4 bases, in that order; junction bases with no gene match: 2. The DNA of the CDR3 is TGTGCCAGCAGTGACTGGACAGGCACTGAAGCTTTCTTT. The encoded protein is CASSDWTGTEAFF.

This clonotype was counted at least ten times. The V gene is TRBV6-2 or TRBV6-3, the J gene TRBJ1-5; a weak D match, TRBD1 (5 bases). The CDR3 is made up of 21 amino acids. CDR1 and CDR2 from the germline V gene are MNHEY and SVGEGT. V was trimmed by 5 bases and J by 0 bases, leaving 29 bases between them. The CDR3 nucleotides read TGTGCCAGCAGTGCACTTTTTGAAGGGTGGACAAGGACCCGTAGCAATCAGCCCCAGCATTTT. This codes for CASSALFEGWTRTRSNQPQHF.

This clonotype was seen ten or more times. The rearrangement uses TRBV12-3 or TRBV12-4 and TRBJ1-4; maybe TRBD1 (5 bases). Trimming left V 5 bases short and J 8 bases short, with 18 bases between. The CDR3 length is 15 residues. CDR3 protein: CASSPAGAEGEKLFF. The CDR3 bases are TGTGCCAGCAGTCCTGCGGGCGCGGAGGGGGAAAAACTGTTTTTT.

This clonotype was detected ten times or more. The J gene is TRBJ1-5, the V gene TRBV19; tentatively, D is TRBD1 (6 bases). The CDR3 is 14 amino acids. V was cut by 0 bases and J by 7 bases, with 10 bases left in between. The germline gives CDR1 LNHDA, CDR2 SQIVND (reference sequence). CDR3 bases: TGTGCCAGTAGTATAGAGGACAGTGGGCAGCCCCAGCATTTT. Translation: CASSIEDSGQPQHF.

This clonotype has at least ten counts. The rearrangement uses TRBV6-2 or TRBV6-3 and TRBJ1-5; D call uncertain. The V gene lost 5 bases and the J gene lost 1 base, with 15 bases spanning the gap. The CDR3 totals 16 residues. Looked up from germline, CDR1 is MNHEY and CDR2 is SVGEGT. The CDR3 loop reads CASSAPESASNQPQHF. CDR3 bases: TGTGCCAGCAGTGCCCCTGAAAGCGCCAGCAATCAGCCCCAGCATTTT.

This clonotype was counted at least ten times. J is TRBJ2-1 and V is TRBV7-6, with 10 bases identical to TRBD1. Germline V CDR1 and CDR2: SGHVS, FNYEAQ. This CDR3 is built from 15 residues. Trimming removed 4 bases from V and 2 bases from J; junction bases left unmatched: 2. CDR3 DNA: TGTGCCAGCAGCTCCGGGACAGGGGCCTACAATGAGCAGTTCTTC. Residues: CASSSGTGAYNEQFF. Variable domain in full (rest from reference TRBV7-6 and TRBJ2-1): GAGVSQSPRYKVTKRGQDVALRCDPISGHVSLYWYRQALGQGPEFLTYFNYEAQQDKSGLPNDRFSAERPEGSISTLTIQRTEQRDSAMYRCASSSGTGAYNEQFFGPGTRLTVL.